This T cell receptor beta chain was documented in a study of beta chain features in type 1 diabetes. Study-wide context: Over all samples combined, 107,917,701 sorted cells were examined. Study-wide results and limits: Within each of all four CD4+ subsets, Type 1 diabetes patients had TCRB CDR3s that were moderately but significantly shorter. A cDNA-based sequencing approach could over-represent cells with high TCR expression.

It was one heparinised blood draw, averaging about 116 mL, that each donor gave. Based on CD45RO/CCR7/CD25/CD127/CD95/CD27, CD4+ regulatory, stem cell-like memory, naive and central memory cells were sorted. The CDR3 extends over 13 amino acids. In germline, CDR1 is SNHLY, CDR2 FYNNEI. Reverse transcribing all isolated RNA meant expressed TCRB transcripts were sequenced. Produced via immunoSEQ multiplex PCR; TCRdb's table is partial and in-frame only. This sample carries about 660,000 clones, around 15% of them seen once, and the ten largest clones take 0.035% to 0.045%. On this clone: Its matching antigen is unknown. The junction departs from germline at one end; a sequencing error may be responsible.

The rearrangement links TRBV2 to TRBJ2-7; TRBD2 agrees at 7 bases. The source is a man in his late teens or twenties with type 1 diabetes. Sequenced sample: naive CD4+ T cells from blood. CDR3 bases: TGTGCCAGCAGTGCTCTAGCGGAGAGGGCTGAGAACTTC. It codes for CASSALAERAENF.